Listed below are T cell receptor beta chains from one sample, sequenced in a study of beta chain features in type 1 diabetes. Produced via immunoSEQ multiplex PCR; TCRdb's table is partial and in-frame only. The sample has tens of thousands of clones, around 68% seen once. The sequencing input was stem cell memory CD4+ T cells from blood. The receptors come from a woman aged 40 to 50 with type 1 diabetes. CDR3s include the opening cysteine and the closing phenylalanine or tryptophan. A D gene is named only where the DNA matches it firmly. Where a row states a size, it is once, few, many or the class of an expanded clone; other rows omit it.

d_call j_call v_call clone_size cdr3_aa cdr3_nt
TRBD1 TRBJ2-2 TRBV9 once CASSVDDRVTGELFF TGTGCCAGCAGCGTAGATGACAGGGTCACCGGGGAGCTGTTTTTT
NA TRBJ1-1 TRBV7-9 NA CASSSPGSATEAFF TGTGCCAGCAGCTCCCCGGGTTCTGCGACTGAAGCTTTCTTT
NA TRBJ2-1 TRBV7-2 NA CASSLGAGPVYNEQFF TGTGCCAGCAGCTTAGGGGCAGGGCCCGTGTACAATGAGCAGTTCTTC
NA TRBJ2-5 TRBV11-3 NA CASSQGHWETQYF TGTGCCAGCAGCCAGGGGCATTGGGAGACCCAGTACTTC
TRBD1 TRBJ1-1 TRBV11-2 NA CASSGGTAGTEAFF TGTGCCAGCAGCGGAGGGACAGCGGGCACTGAAGCTTTCTTT
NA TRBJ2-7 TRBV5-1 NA CASSPGNLEQYF TGCGCCAGCAGCCCTGGCAACCTCGAGCAGTACTTC
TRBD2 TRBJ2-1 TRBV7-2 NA CASSPTPGLAGGNDEQFF TGTGCCAGCAGCCCAACTCCGGGACTAGCGGGAGGGAACGATGAGCAGTTCTTC
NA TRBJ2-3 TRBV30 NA CAWSAGTFDTQYF TGTGCCTGGAGTGCAGGGACTTTCGATACGCAGTATTTT
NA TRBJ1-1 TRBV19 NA CASTRTSMDTEAFF TGTGCCAGTACCCGCACGAGCATGGACACTGAAGCTTTCTTT
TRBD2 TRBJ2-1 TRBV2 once CASSYFMASGGNEQFF TGTGCCAGCAGTTACTTTATGGCTAGCGGGGGCAATGAGCAGTTCTTC
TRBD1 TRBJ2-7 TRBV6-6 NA CASSFAGGIPYEQYF TGTGCCAGCAGTTTCGCAGGGGGAATCCCCTACGAGCAGTACTTC
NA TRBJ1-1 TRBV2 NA CAGEGQYTEAFF TGTGCCGGCGAAGGACAGTACACTGAAGCTTTCTTT
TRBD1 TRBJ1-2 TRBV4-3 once CASSQDRGPYGYTF TGCGCCAGCAGCCAAGATAGGGGGCCCTATGGCTACACCTTC
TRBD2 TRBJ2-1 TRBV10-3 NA CASWTSGSDNEQFF TGTGCCTCCTGGACTAGCGGGAGCGACAATGAGCAGTTCTTC